The clone carrying this T cell receptor (beta chain) was counted many times. Its antigen is unidentified. Pregnant or lactating patients were excluded, as were those with uncontrolled infection or other autoimmune disease. This sample was taken from a study of T cells in Graves' hyperthyroidism and ophthalmopathy. The length of the CDR3 is 16 residues. CDR1 and CDR2 from the germline V gene are LNHNV and YYDKDF (reference sequence). Germline trimming cut 1 base from V and 8 bases from J; bases unmatched to any gene: 9. The CDR3 regions of TCR beta were amplified from RNA transcripts. A set of HTBI primers served as the primers for a first-round RT-PCR of the TCR CDR3. MiXCR, run by TCRdb on the multiplex PCR reads, gives a single entry per CDR3 protein. The sample records approximately 260,000 distinct CDR3 sequences, approximately 16% being singletons. Study-level findings and limits: Ophthalmopathy was distinguished from stable hyperthyroidism by 13 V-J signatures.

V and J are TRBV15 and TRBJ2-1; 9 bases align to TRBD2. Input material: blood. This TCR was sampled from a woman aged 50 to 60 with Graves' hyperthyroidism that later progressed to Graves' ophthalmopathy. CDR3 bases: TGTGCCACCAGCAGAGTCAGTCCTAGCGGGACGTATGAGCAGTTCTTC. Its protein product is CATSRVSPSGTYEQFF.